One sample yielded the 20 T cell receptor beta chains listed below, sequenced in a study of T cells in Graves' hyperthyroidism and ophthalmopathy. Regions amplified from RNA transcripts were the TCR beta CDR3 regions. Using the HTBI primer set, a first-round RT-PCR was run on the TCR CDR3. TCRdb re-called the multiplex PCR reads with MiXCR, one entry per CDR3 protein. The sample carries roughly 650,000 distinct CDR3 sequences, roughly a sixth recorded once. The sample comprised blood. The origin of the receptors is a woman between 35 and 50 years old with Graves' ophthalmopathy.

This clonotype occurred many times. V usage is TRBV28 and J usage is TRBJ1-2, with TRBD1 identical over 7 bases. The CDR3 length is 12 residues. After removal of 5 bases from V and 8 bases from J, the junction contained 5 bases not matched to a gene. Germline CDR1 is MDHEN and CDR2 is SYDVKM. DNA for the CDR3: TGTGCCAGCAGTGTTCGGACAGGCGGCTACACCTTC. This encodes CASSVRTGGYTF.

The chain couples TRBV28 to TRBJ1-5; 11 positions match TRBD1. This CDR3 comprises 16 residues. After removal of 0 bases from V and 6 bases from J, the junction contained 4 bases not matched to a gene. Per germline, CDR1 MDHEN and CDR2 SYDVKM. The DNA of the CDR3 is TGTGCCAGCAGTTTATGGGGGACAGGGGGGTCTCAGCCCCAGCATTTT. It encodes CASSLWGTGGSQPQHF.

This clonotype appeared many times. This sequence joins TRBV5-1 and TRBJ2-1; D perhaps matches TRBD2 (6 bases). The CDR3 covers 15 residues. The V and J ends lost 0 bases and 3 bases respectively, with 10 bases between them. CDR1 is SGHRS and CDR2 is YFSETQ in the germline V gene. The CDR3 loop is CASSLEAGNYNEQFF. CDR3 coding DNA: TGCGCCAGCAGCTTGGAGGCGGGAAACTACAATGAGCAGTTCTTC.

At least ten counts were recorded for this clonotype. The chain joins TRBV2 to TRBJ1-6; tentatively, D is TRBD1 (6 bases). The germline V and J ends were trimmed by 4 bases and 7 bases, with 17 bases remaining between them. Germline V gives CDR1 SNHLY, CDR2 FYNNEI. The CDR3 is 16 residues long. Written as DNA, the CDR3 is TGTGCCAGCAGTGGCTCGAGGGGGAACGGGAATTCACCCCTCCACTTT. Its protein is CASSGSRGNGNSPLHF.

The chain combines TRBV7-9 with TRBJ2-7; D remains ambiguous. The CDR3 covers 13 residues. V was shortened by 1 base and J by 5 bases, with 9 bases between the two germline ends. Germline V CDR1 and CDR2: SEHNR, FQNEAQ (reference sequence). DNA of the CDR3: TGTGCCAGCAGCTTAGATCCTCTCGACGAGCAGTACTTC. This sequence encodes CASSLDPLDEQYF.

This clonotype was observed many times. V is TRBV24-1 and J is TRBJ1-1, with D maybe TRBD1 (5 bases). V lost 5 bases and J 3 bases, leaving 12 bases between the germline ends. This CDR3 spans 14 amino acids. Germline loops: CDR1 KGHDR, CDR2 SFDVKD. As DNA, the CDR3 is TGTGCCACCAGTGGGGTGGGGGGGGACACTGAAGCTTTCTTT. Its protein is CATSGVGGDTEAFF.

The genes are TRBV5-4 and TRBJ2-1; either TRBD1 or TRBD2 may fit D (5 bases each). V lost 2 bases, J lost 2 bases, and 11 bases lay in between. The CDR3 spans 15 residues. Germline V CDR1 and CDR2: SGHNT, YYREEE (reference sequence). The CDR3, as DNA: TGTGCCAGCAGCTTCGGCAGGGAGACCTACAATGAGCAGTTCTTC. Protein sequence: CASSFGRETYNEQFF.

This sequence joins TRBV5-1 and TRBJ2-1; TRBD2 agrees at 7 bases. CDR3 length: 18 amino acids. CDR1 is SGHRS and CDR2 is YFSETQ in the germline V gene. The V segment lost 0 bases and the J segment 2 bases; nucleotides outside the gene matches: 11. The CDR3: CASSLGTERDGPYNEQFF. CDR3 nucleotide sequence: TGCGCCAGCAGCTTGGGAACGGAGCGGGATGGTCCCTACAATGAGCAGTTCTTC.

This clonotype was recorded at least ten times. This chain joins TRBV10-3 and TRBJ2-1, with a tentative D call TRBD2 (5 bases). The CDR3 length is 15 residues. CDR1 is ENHRY and CDR2 is SYGVKD in the germline V gene. Trimming shortened V by 2 bases and J by 0 bases, and 8 bases separated the two germline ends. The CDR3 DNA reads TGTGCCATCAGTGAGAGCGGTGGCTCCTACAATGAGCAGTTCTTC. This codes for CAISESGGSYNEQFF.

The chain has TRBV7-8 and TRBJ2-2, with D maybe TRBD2 (5 bases). Germline V gene lookup returns CDR1 SGHVS and CDR2 FQNEAQ. This CDR3 has 15 residues. With 0 bases removed from V and 4 bases from J, the gap between germline ends came to 9 bases. CDR3 coding DNA: TGTGCCAGCAGCTTAGCGCGGGTTTCCACCGGGGAGCTGTTTTTT. Protein product: CASSLARVSTGELFF.

This clonotype was seen repeatedly, ten times or more. The chain combines TRBV28 with TRBJ2-1, with a weak D call TRBD2 (6 bases). Germline assignment: CDR1 MDHEN and CDR2 SYDVKM. V was trimmed by 4 bases and J by 4 bases, leaving 17 bases between them. CDR3 length equals 16 residues. The CDR3 DNA sequence: TGTGCCAGCAGTTCACCGGGACTCCGTCTGTACAATGAGCAGTTCTTC. This gives the protein CASSSPGLRLYNEQFF.

This chain uses TRBV6-5 with TRBJ1-4; unclear D gene. Germline CDR1 reads MNHEY; CDR2 reads SVGAGI. V dropped 4 bases and J dropped 6 bases, with 12 bases sitting between them. The CDR3 consists of 14 residues. Here the CDR3 DNA reads TGTGCCAGCAGTTCACCGGGAGAGTATGAAAAACTGTTTTTT. Translating it yields CASSSPGEYEKLFF.

This clonotype showed up many times. The V and J genes are TRBV7-8 and TRBJ2-3, with unresolved D. Trimming cost V 4 bases and J 5 bases, with 13 bases left between them. This CDR3 region has 14 residues. Per the germline V gene, CDR1 is SGHVS and CDR2 is FQNEAQ. Here the CDR3 DNA reads TGTGCCAGCAGCTCTACATTTAGCTTAGATACGCAGTATTTT. Translating gives CASSSTFSLDTQYF.

To note about this clonotype: This sequence may be a read error, since a much larger clone differs from it by one base. The rearrangement links TRBV6-2 or TRBV6-3 to TRBJ2-1; D is possibly TRBD2 (7 bases). Trimming pared 6 bases from V and 3 bases from J, leaving 15 bases between. This CDR3 has 15 residues. CDR1 and CDR2 (germline): MNHEY, SVGEGT. CDR3 residues: CASRLRGAVYNEQFF. The CDR3 DNA sequence: TGTGCCAGCAGGTTACGGGGGGCTGTCTACAATGAGCAGTTCTTC.

This clonotype was seen a handful of times. The genes are TRBV2 and TRBJ2-1; the D gene is possibly TRBD2 (5 bases). Trimming removed 2 bases at V and 1 base at J, with 18 bases between. CDR3 length: 18 residues. Germline V gives CDR1 SNHLY, CDR2 FYNNEI. The CDR3 here is CASSEPLARRLSYNEQFF. CDR3 coding DNA: TGTGCCAGCAGTGAACCCTTAGCGAGGAGGTTATCCTACAATGAGCAGTTCTTC.

This clonotype has a handful of counts. The chain combines TRBV7-9 with TRBJ2-5; 9 bases match TRBD2. Germline V gene lookup returns CDR1 SEHNR and CDR2 FQNEAQ (reference sequence). CDR3 length: 18 amino acids. V gave up 2 bases and J gave up 2 bases; unmatched junction bases: 12. This CDR3 is CASSLFVVAGVWQETQYF. CDR3 DNA sequence: TGTGCCAGCAGCTTATTCGTGGTAGCGGGAGTATGGCAAGAGACCCAGTACTTC.

This clonotype was picked up many times. V and J are TRBV28 and TRBJ2-7, with 11 bases identical to TRBD1. The V segment lost 3 bases and the J segment 7 bases; nucleotides outside the gene matches: 5. The CDR3 is 14 residues long. Germline V gene lookup returns CDR1 MDHEN and CDR2 SYDVKM. CDR3 sequence reads: CASSLDRGLGEQYF. The DNA of the CDR3 is TGTGCCAGCAGTTTGGACAGGGGGCTAGGAGAGCAGTACTTC.

The rearrangement joins TRBV12-3 or TRBV12-4 to TRBJ2-7; D is perhaps TRBD2 (6 bases). This CDR3 contains 15 residues. The V end was cut by 5 bases, the J end by 1 base, with 15 bases between. In DNA form, the CDR3 reads TGTGCCAGCAGTCTCTTAAGTGGGGGGTCCTACGAGCAGTACTTC. It yields the protein CASSLLSGGSYEQYF.

The V call is TRBV4-1, the J call TRBJ2-7; a weak D match, TRBD2 (6 bases). Germline CDR1 and CDR2: MGHRA and YSYEKL. The CDR3 is 15 amino acids. Trimming cost V 1 base and J 3 bases, with 13 bases left between them. Written as DNA, the CDR3 is TGCGCCAGCAGCCAAGGGGGATTGCGGGGCTACGAGCAGTACTTC. This sequence encodes CASSQGGLRGYEQYF.

This clonotype was counted ten times or more. The chain couples TRBV11-2 to TRBJ2-5, with 11 bases aligning to TRBD1. The germline CDR1 and CDR2 sequences are SGHAT and FQNNGV. CDR3 size: 15 residues. J gave up 3 bases and V 3 bases, and 3 bases lay outside the gene matches. The CDR3 reads CASSFGQGAKETQYF. For the CDR3, the DNA is TGTGCCAGCAGCTTCGGACAGGGGGCTAAAGAGACCCAGTACTTC.